The 9 T cell receptor beta chains presented below share a single source sample, sequenced in a study of T cell changes during pregnancy in multiple sclerosis. Sequencing used immunoSEQ multiplex PCR; TCRdb keeps in-frame clones, though not all of them. The sample lists about 42,000 clones; less than 90% were seen once. Here the sequenced sample was CD4+ T cells from peripheral blood mononuclear cells, taken in the second trimester of pregnancy. All receptors come from a female donor with multiple sclerosis, enrolled in a pregnancy study.

The gene calls are TRBV10-3 and TRBJ2-7; D perhaps matches TRBD2 (7 bases). This CDR3 contains 12 residues. Germline CDR1 is ENHRY and CDR2 is SYGVKD. The CDR3 nucleotides read TGTGCCATCAGCCCCACCGAGAGTGGGGGGGCGGTA. Amino acid sequence: CAISPTESGGAV.

The chain recombines TRBV7-2 with TRBJ2-7; 12 nucleotides align to TRBD2. CDR1 SGHTA and CDR2 FQGNSA come from the germline V gene. V gave up 0 bases and J gave up 5 bases; unmatched junction bases: 14. This CDR3 comprises 19 residues. Here the CDR3 reads CASSLAAGLRLAGDNEQYF. The DNA for the CDR3 is TGTGCCAGCAGCTTAGCGGCCGGGTTGAGACTAGCGGGAGACAACGAGCAGTACTTC.

The chain is built from TRBV2 and TRBJ1-6; 10 nucleotides align to TRBD1. Per germline, CDR1 SNHLY and CDR2 FYNNEI. The CDR3 consists of 13 residues. V gave up 10 bases and J gave up 7 bases; unmatched junction bases: 4. CDR3 DNA sequence: TGTGCCAAGACGGGACAGGGGAATTCACCCCTCCACTTT. It is translated as CAKTGQGNSPLHF.

This clone was seen more than once but under ten times. The chain uses TRBV5-4 and TRBJ1-1, with D possibly TRBD1 on 6 matching bases. V was trimmed by 4 bases and J by 5 bases, leaving 15 bases between them. From germline, CDR1 is SGHNT and CDR2 YYREEE (reference sequence). This CDR3 region has 14 residues. Here the CDR3 DNA reads TGTGCCAGCAGCGAACAGGGTTTATGGACTGAAGCTTTCTTT. Its protein product is CASSEQGLWTEAFF.

The chain couples TRBV5-1 to TRBJ2-4, with TRBD1 matching over 8 bases. The CDR3 is 16 amino acids. Germline trimming cut 4 bases from V and 1 base from J; bases unmatched to any gene: 7. Germline assignment: CDR1 SGHRS and CDR2 YFSETQ. The CDR3 loop is CASSRTTGEAKNIQYF. The CDR3 region has the DNA TGCGCCAGCAGCAGAACGACAGGGGAGGCCAAAAACATTCAGTACTTC.

This clone was counted a few times. This chain joins TRBV6-5 and TRBJ2-3; 8 nucleotides line up with TRBD2. CDR1 and CDR2 from the germline V gene are MNHEY and SVGAGI. The length of the CDR3 is 14 residues. Trimming at V came to 6 bases and at J to 4 bases, leaving 6 bases not matched to a gene. The CDR3 here is CASSLREGADTQYF. The DNA of the CDR3 is TGTGCCAGCAGCCTCCGGGAGGGCGCAGATACGCAGTATTTT.

CDR3: CASSRVNYGYTF. Here the CDR3 DNA reads TGTGCCAGCAGTAGAGTTAACTATGGCTACACCTTC. The rearrangement links TRBV28 to TRBJ1-2; D gene unclear. The germline V gene encodes CDR1 MDHEN and CDR2 SYDVKM. This CDR3 comprises 12 residues. Trimming took off 5 bases at V and 1 base at J, with 5 bases between the two ends.

The chain links TRBV2 to TRBJ1-1, with 7 nucleotides matching TRBD1. Germline CDR1 is SNHLY and CDR2 is FYNNEI. The V and J ends lost 9 bases and 0 bases, in that order; junction bases with no gene match: 7. This CDR3 region has 14 residues. CDR3 protein: CASFRGAMNTEAFF. The DNA of the CDR3 is TGTGCCAGTTTCAGGGGGGCTATGAACACTGAAGCTTTCTTT.

The chain combines TRBV19 with TRBJ2-1; 8 positions agree with TRBD2. The germline gives CDR1 LNHDA, CDR2 SQIVND (reference sequence). The trim removed 5 bases at V and 4 bases at J, leaving 10 bases unmatched. There are 16 residues in the CDR3. Here the CDR3 DNA reads TGTGCCAGTAGTCCCATTAGCGGGACTGGATACAATGAGCAGTTCTTC. Its translation is CASSPISGTGYNEQFF.